This is a list of T cell receptor beta chains from one sample in a study of blood T cell repertoires in COVID-19. Libraries were prepared by immunoSEQ multiplex PCR; TCRdb keeps only in-frame clonotypes and omits some of them. Of over 85,000 clones listed, 85% to 90% are singletons. The source material was peripheral blood. The receptor source for this set is a human donor in a cohort sampled during active COVID-19. CDR3s include the opening cysteine and the closing phenylalanine or tryptophan.

TRBJ2-3 TRBV7-3 CASSLSGSDTQYF
TRBJ2-1 TRBV3-1/TRBV3-2 CASSQDPSGSGNEQFF
TRBJ2-5 TRBV7-3 CASSFDGEETQYF
TRBJ2-5 TRBV2 CASRDLAGEKETQYF
TRBJ1-1 TRBV4-1 CASSRKQGEGTEAFF
TRBJ2-3 TRBV15 CATSRKTGRTDTQYF
TRBJ2-5 TRBV5-1 CASSLGLEGETQYF
TRBJ1-6 TRBV3-1/TRBV3-2 CASRKNRGNSPLHF
TRBJ1-5 TRBV3-1/TRBV3-2 CASSQLGPGGSNQPQHF
TRBJ2-7 TRBV7-8 CASSLAGTGSSYEQYF